This T cell receptor (beta chain) was sequenced in a study of radiotherapy plus CTLA-4 blockade in lung cancer (dated by TCRdb to 2017 to 2018). A note on the overall study: Among enrolled patients, roughly 20% had an objective response and roughly 33% reached disease control.

The library came from the immunoSEQ multiplex PCR assay. TCRdb provides this immuneACCESS table in a form limited to in-frame rearrangements. Some clones are lacking; in checked studies, under half of them reflect an unresolved V gene, and why the rest are absent is not known. For this sample there are tens of thousands of clones; approximately 76% appear just once. The ten biggest clones cover over 8.5% of the sample. What the research found in general, with its limitations: The strongest predictors of response were reported to be early dynamic shifts in blood T cell clones along with a rise in serum interferon-beta following radiation. After treatment with radiotherapy and ipilimumab, TCR clones that came from tumors expanded in the peripheral blood.

The V and J ends are trimmed by 8 bases and 0 bases, leaving 16 bases between them. CDR1 and CDR2, per the germline V gene, are ENHRY and SYGVKD. The CDR3 numbers 15 residues from cysteine through phenylalanine. Of all the DNA, just the CDR3 is kept, 45 bases in frame from base 1. Turning to this clone: No antigen is known for it. No base qualities exist here, and no much larger clone lies one base off it.

In this study, focal radiation therapy paired with CTLA-4 blockade (ipilimumab) was tested in patients who had chemo-refractory metastatic non-small-cell lung cancer. This specimen consisted of peripheral blood, obtained from a patient treated with radiotherapy plus ipilimumab. The receptor was derived from a human donor with non-small cell lung cancer who had stable disease on radiotherapy plus ipilimumab. The chain joins TRBV10-3 to TRBJ1-2, with no reliable assignment of the D segment. The nucleotide sequence reads as follows: TGTGCCATCCCCAAGAAGGGTCTAGCTAACTATGGCTACACCTTC. Its protein product is CAIPKKGLANYGYTF.